This entry lists 32 T cell receptor beta chains sequenced from one sample in a study of cytomegalovirus exposure and HLA in healthy donors. Primers for the PCR totalled 60 Vbeta and 13 Jbeta. Produced via immunoSEQ multiplex PCR; TCRdb's table is partial and in-frame only. The sample lists some 130,000 clones; approximately 81% were seen once. Specimen: PBMCs. Receptors originate from a man aged 18 to 29 in good health and CMV-seronegative.

V usage is TRBV20-1 and J usage is TRBJ2-1, with TRBD1 as a possible D gene (6 bases). Germline CDR1 reads DFQATT; CDR2 reads SNEGSKA (reference sequence). CDR3 length: 11 residues. The V gene lost 5 bases and the J gene lost 10 bases, with 12 bases spanning the gap. CDR3 residues: CSASSGTEQFF. Here the CDR3 DNA reads TGCAGTGCTTCCTCCGGGACAGAGCAGTTCTTC.

Here the CDR3 reads CASSESSFQDEQFF. In nucleotides, the CDR3 is TGCGCCAGCAGTGAGTCCTCCTTTCAGGATGAGCAGTTCTTC. The chain is built from TRBV10-2 and TRBJ2-1; no clear D. The CDR3 is made up of 14 amino acids. CDR1 and CDR2 from the germline V gene are WSHSY and SAAADI. V lost 0 bases to trimming and J lost 8 bases, with 11 bases between them.

The chain combines TRBV7-9 with TRBJ1-1; a weak D match, TRBD1 (5 bases). The V end was cut by 6 bases, the J end by 8 bases, with 10 bases between. The germline gives CDR1 SEHNR, CDR2 FQNEAQ (reference sequence). This CDR3 region has 11 residues. The CDR3 is CASSMRQEAFF. The CDR3 DNA follows: TGTGCCAGCAGTATGAGACAGGAAGCTTTCTTT.

This clone was observed once. V usage is TRBV18 and J usage is TRBJ2-7, with D tentatively TRBD2 (5 bases). CDR1 and CDR2 from the germline V gene are KGHSH and LQKENI. The CDR3 consists of 13 residues. Trimming cost V 6 bases and J 6 bases, with 15 bases left between them. In DNA form, the CDR3 reads TGTGCCAGCTCTCAACGGGATTTCGCCGAGCAGTACTTC. Encoded protein: CASSQRDFAEQYF.

This clone was seen once. The V call is TRBV9, the J call TRBJ2-7; 7 bases match TRBD1. This CDR3 has 15 residues. The V segment lost 1 base and the J segment 2 bases; nucleotides outside the gene matches: 6. Germline lookup yields CDR1 SGDLS and CDR2 YYNGEE. The CDR3 nucleotides read TGTGCCAGCAGCGTACCAGGGGGTAGACCCTACGAGCAGTACGTC. Residues: CASSVPGGRPYEQYV.

CDR3 loop: CASSDGTAYGYTF. In DNA form, the CDR3 reads TGTGCCAGCAGCGACGGGACAGCCTATGGCTACACCTTC. The chain combines TRBV9 with TRBJ1-2; 7 bases are a match to TRBD1. Germline loops: CDR1 SGDLS, CDR2 YYNGEE. CDR3 length: 13 amino acids. The V segment lost 3 bases and the J segment 4 bases; nucleotides outside the gene matches: 3.

This chain joins TRBV2 and TRBJ2-5; 9 bases align to TRBD1. The end of the DNA fits TRBJ2-7 better, so the J call may be wrong. The germline V gene encodes CDR1 SNHLY and CDR2 FYNNEI. The CDR3 consists of 16 residues. The CDR3 DNA follows: TGTGCCAGCTCCCTTAGGGGCGGGACAGGGACCAACGAGCAGTACTTC. It is translated as CASSLRGGTGTNEQYF.

The CDR3 spells CASIGTGSVNGYTF. In nucleotides, the CDR3 is TGTGCCAGCATCGGGACAGGATCCGTTAATGGCTACACCTTC. This chain links TRBV28 with TRBJ1-2; the match to TRBD1 covers 8 bases. CDR3 length: 14 residues. Germline-derived CDR1 and CDR2 are MDHEN and SYDVKM. V lost 7 bases to trimming and J lost 6 bases; unmatched junction nucleotides: 10.

The chain links TRBV6-6 to TRBJ1-2; maybe TRBD1 (6 bases). Trimming removed 3 bases at V and 4 bases at J, with 12 bases between. Germline CDR1 MNHNY, CDR2 SVGAGI (reference sequence). The CDR3 totals 14 residues. Here the CDR3 reads CASSYGHRAYGYTF. The CDR3, as DNA: TGTGCCAGCAGTTATGGTCACAGGGCCTATGGCTACACCTTC.

J is TRBJ2-1 and V is TRBV7-9; 8 bases align to TRBD2. The germline V gene has CDR1 SEHNR and CDR2 FQNEAQ (reference sequence). The V and J ends lost 5 bases and 4 bases, in that order; junction bases with no gene match: 10. The CDR3 loop spans 16 amino acids. CDR3: CASSQDRGGSYNEQFF. Here the CDR3 DNA reads TGTGCCAGCAGCCAAGATCGGGGGGGATCGTACAATGAGCAGTTCTTC.

CDR3 amino acids: CASSLLQLMNTEAFF. The CDR3 DNA sequence: TGTGCCAGCAGCTTGTTACAGCTCATGAACACTGAAGCTTTCTTT. This chain uses TRBV5-6 with TRBJ1-1; D uncertain. The CDR3 totals 15 residues. Germline-derived CDR1 and CDR2 are SGHDT and YYEEEE. Trimming cost V 1 base and J 0 bases, with 10 bases left between them.

The chain couples TRBV7-3 to TRBJ2-1, with 12 bases fitting TRBD2. With V trimmed by 5 bases and J by 7 bases, 9 bases remained unmatched. CDR1 SGHTA and CDR2 FQGTGA come from the germline V gene. CDR3 length equals 16 residues. DNA for the CDR3: TGTGCCAGCAGCCCCCAGACTAGCGGGAGCTTGAATGAGCAGTTCTTC. It encodes CASSPQTSGSLNEQFF.

This clone appeared once. The gene calls are TRBV5-1 and TRBJ1-4; tentative D call: TRBD1 (6 bases). CDR1 is SGHRS and CDR2 is YFSETQ in the germline V gene. The V end was cut by 4 bases, the J end by 6 bases, with 10 bases between. The CDR3 loop spans 13 amino acids. In DNA form, the CDR3 reads TGCGCCAGCAGCCTGACAGGACATGAAAAACTGTTTTTT. Amino acid sequence: CASSLTGHEKLFF.

This chain links TRBV7-9 with TRBJ2-1, with TRBD1 matching 8 bases. This CDR3 spans 16 amino acids. Germline-derived CDR1 and CDR2 are SEHNR and FQNEAQ (reference sequence). V lost 5 bases to trimming and J lost 4 bases; unmatched junction nucleotides: 10. Here the CDR3 reads CASSPQGAQSYNEQFF. CDR3 in DNA: TGTGCCAGCAGCCCCCAGGGGGCCCAATCTTACAATGAGCAGTTCTTC.

The chain has TRBV4-1 and TRBJ1-2; 7 positions agree with TRBD1. V trimming: 2 bases; J trimming: 0 bases; junction bases outside the gene matches: 6. The CDR3 length is 16 residues. Germline loops: CDR1 MGHRA, CDR2 YSYEKL. CDR3: CASSQIRTGSNYGYTF. As DNA, the CDR3 is TGCGCCAGCAGCCAAATTAGGACAGGTTCTAACTATGGCTACACCTTC.

This clone has a single count. The rearrangement joins TRBV7-2 to TRBJ1-6; D not resolved. The V gene's germline CDR1 is SGHTA and CDR2 FQGNSA. This CDR3 is 15 amino acids long. V lost 1 base to trimming and J lost 7 bases, with 11 bases between them. In DNA, the CDR3 is TGTGCCAGCAGCTTAGGCGGGGTGGTGAATTCACCCCTCCACTTT. It translates to CASSLGGVVNSPLHF.

The DNA for the CDR3 is TGTGCCAGCTCTAGCCTGGGCGCTCGGGGGGAGCTGTTTTTT. Its translation is CASSSLGARGELFF. The chain uses TRBV2 and TRBJ2-2, with D maybe TRBD2 (5 bases). CDR3 length equals 14 residues. The V end was cut by 8 bases, the J end by 8 bases, with 18 bases between. Looked up from germline, CDR1 is SNHLY and CDR2 is FYNNEI.

This clone was observed a few times. This chain uses TRBV9 with TRBJ1-5; D is possibly TRBD1 (5 bases). Trimming left V 0 bases short and J 5 bases short, with 12 bases between. The CDR3 extends over 15 amino acids. Looked up from germline, CDR1 is SGDLS and CDR2 is YYNGEE. Here the CDR3 reads CASSVEAGGDQPQHF. As DNA, the CDR3 is TGTGCCAGCAGCGTAGAGGCAGGAGGGGATCAGCCCCAGCATTTT.

The rearrangement links TRBV29-1 to TRBJ2-2, with D tentatively TRBD1 (6 bases). CDR3 size: 14 residues. The ends were cut back, 5 bases at V and 1 base at J, with 11 bases in the middle. The germline V gene has CDR1 SQVTM and CDR2 ANQGSEA. The CDR3 sequence is CSVLDRVNTGELFF. The CDR3 bases are TGCAGCGTTCTGGACAGAGTGAACACCGGGGAGCTGTTTTTT.

The V gene is TRBV18, the J gene TRBJ1-2, with 10 bases matching TRBD1. The CDR3 has 14 residues. In germline, CDR1 is KGHSH, CDR2 LQKENI. J lost 11 bases, V lost 6 bases, and 12 bases had no gene match. The DNA of the CDR3 is TGTGCCAGCTCCAACCAGGGACAGGGGCAGTTATACACCTTC. Translated, it gives CASSNQGQGQLYTF.

The rearrangement links TRBV7-6 to TRBJ2-2; tentatively, D is TRBD1 (5 bases). The CDR3 has 17 amino acids. In germline, CDR1 is SGHVS, CDR2 FNYEAQ. V lost 5 bases and J 1 base, leaving 17 bases between the germline ends. The CDR3 region is CASSDTDRTLNTGELFF. CDR3 in DNA: TGTGCCAGCAGCGATACTGACAGAACCCTGAACACCGGGGAGCTGTTTTTT. The whole variable domain, remainder taken from reference TRBV7-6 and TRBJ2-2, is GAGVSQSPRYKVTKRGQDVALRCDPISGHVSLYWYRQALGQGPEFLTYFNYEAQQDKSGLPNDRFSAERPEGSISTLTIQRTEQRDSAMYRCASSDTDRTLNTGELFFGEGSRLTVL.

The chain joins TRBV6-5 to TRBJ1-6, with 10 bases fitting TRBD1. V shed 2 bases and J 8 bases; nucleotides not matched to a gene: 0. The CDR3 contains 14 residues. Germline CDR1 and CDR2: MNHEY and SVGAGI. CDR3 coding DNA: TGTGCCAGCAGTTACGGGACAGGGGATTCACCCCTCCACTTT. This translates into CASSYGTGDSPLHF.

V is TRBV19 and J is TRBJ1-1; the match to TRBD1 covers 9 bases. The CDR3 loop spans 14 amino acids. In germline, CDR1 is LNHDA, CDR2 SQIVND (reference sequence). V shed 9 bases, J shed 6 bases, and the junction held 11 bases outside the gene matches. The CDR3 reads CASKLQGAVAEAFF. CDR3 coding DNA: TGTGCCAGCAAACTACAGGGGGCTGTGGCTGAAGCTTTCTTT. Full variable domain (rest looked up from reference TRBV19 and TRBJ1-1): DGGITQSPKYLFRKEGQNVTLSCEQNLNHDAMYWYRQDPGQGLRLIYYSQIVNDFQKGDIAEGYSVSREKKESFPLTVTSAQKNPTAFYLCASKLQGAVAEAFFGQGTRLTVV.

With respect to this clone: The same CDR3 also results from other DNA sequences found in this sample. This rearrangement joins TRBV30 to TRBJ1-2; D is ambiguous. The CDR3 is made up of 12 amino acids. V was clipped by 0 bases and J by 5 bases, with 7 bases between them. The V gene's germline CDR1 is GTSNPN and CDR2 SVGIG (reference sequence). Here the CDR3 reads CAWSVGDYGYTF. The CDR3 DNA reads as TGTGCCTGGAGTGTTGGAGATTATGGCTACACCTTC.

The count of this clone is one. The chain employs TRBV2 and TRBJ2-3, with 11 bases fitting TRBD2. This CDR3 comprises 14 residues. Trimming at V came to 7 bases and at J to 1 base, leaving 1 base not matched to a gene. Germline CDR1 SNHLY, CDR2 FYNNEI. CDR3 nucleotides: TGTGCCAGCAAGGGACTAGCGGGCACAGATACGCAGTATTTT. This gives the protein CASKGLAGTDTQYF. The variable domain in full, with the rest retrieved from reference TRBV2 and TRBJ2-3, is EPEVTQTPSHQVTQMGQEVILRCVPISNHLYFYWYRQILGQKVEFLVSFYNNEISEKSEIFDDQFSVERPDGSNFTLKIRSTKLEDSAMYFCASKGLAGTDTQYFGPGTRLTVL.

The CDR3 nucleotides read TGTGCCAGCAGCTTAGGACGGAGCACAGATACGCAGTATTTT. Encoded protein: CASSLGRSTDTQYF. The chain recombines TRBV13 with TRBJ2-3; D call uncertain. Trimming removed 0 bases at V and 0 bases at J, with 4 bases between. The CDR3 has 14 residues. Germline lookup yields CDR1 PRHDT and CDR2 FYEKMQ (reference sequence).

J is TRBJ1-2 and V is TRBV5-6; a weak D match, TRBD1 (6 bases). Trimming took 0 bases from V and 3 from J, leaving 9 bases between them. The CDR3 has 14 amino acids. The germline gives CDR1 SGHDT, CDR2 YYEEEE. CDR3 protein: CASSLGQGYYGYTF. The CDR3 bases are TGTGCCAGCAGCTTGGGGCAGGGGTACTATGGCTACACCTTC.

This clone came up a few times. The J gene is TRBJ1-4, the V gene TRBV6-6, with D perhaps TRBD1 (6 bases). Germline loops: CDR1 MNHNY, CDR2 SVGAGI (reference sequence). The CDR3 covers 15 residues. Trimming left V 5 bases short and J 7 bases short, with 17 bases between. The CDR3 loop reads CASSPSRGFGEKLFF. Written as DNA, the CDR3 is TGTGCCAGCAGTCCTTCCAGGGGTTTCGGTGAAAAACTGTTTTTT.

A remark on this clone: This sample also contains other DNA sequences that code for the same CDR3. The chain links TRBV19 to TRBJ2-3; tentatively, D is TRBD2 (6 bases). The CDR3 contains 16 residues. Germline V lookup: CDR1 LNHDA, CDR2 SQIVND (reference sequence). V shed 1 base and J shed 0 bases, with 11 bases lying between them. The CDR3 sequence is CASSIGSGASTDTQYF. The CDR3 nucleotides are TGTGCCAGTAGTATAGGTAGCGGAGCTAGCACAGATACGCAGTATTTT. Drawing the rest from reference TRBV19 and TRBJ2-3, the complete variable domain is DGGITQSPKYLFRKEGQNVTLSCEQNLNHDAMYWYRQDPGQGLRLIYYSQIVNDFQKGDIAEGYSVSREKKESFPLTVTSAQKNPTAFYLCASSIGSGASTDTQYFGPGTRLTVL.

The chain is built from TRBV4-3 and TRBJ2-4, with 7 bases matching TRBD2. The CDR3 covers 15 residues. V trimming: 1 base; J trimming: 7 bases; junction bases outside the gene matches: 7. Germline V gene data show CDR1 as LGHNA and CDR2 as YSLEER. The DNA of the CDR3 is TGCGCCAGCAGCCAAGGGACTAGTTTTTGGAACATTCAGTACTTC. Translation: CASSQGTSFWNIQYF.

The chain is built from TRBV10-3 and TRBJ1-5, with 10 bases aligning to TRBD1. This CDR3 has 17 residues. V was clipped by 10 bases and J by 6 bases; unmatched bases: 18. The germline V gene has CDR1 ENHRY and CDR2 SYGVKD. This chain's CDR3 is CATQTGTGVDLSQPQHF. The CDR3 nucleotides read TGTGCCACCCAAACTGGGACAGGGGTTGATTTGAGTCAGCCCCAGCATTTT.

The chain combines TRBV6-1 with TRBJ2-7; 7 bases align to TRBD2. Germline V gene sequence: CDR1 MNHNS, CDR2 SASEGT. This CDR3 is built from 16 residues. V dropped 3 bases and J dropped 6; count of bases not matched to a gene: 14. This CDR3 is CASSEPTAGRISEQYV. As DNA, the CDR3 is TGTGCCAGCAGTGAGCCCACAGCGGGACGGATCTCCGAGCAGTACGTC.